Listed here is a single T cell receptor (beta chain). The data belong to a study of blood T cell repertoires in COVID-19. Overall study: Samples came from the United States, Italy and Spain, spanning acute and convalescent COVID-19.

Germline CDR1 and CDR2: SGHRS and YFSETQ. Trimming took 4 bases from V and 2 from J, leaving 9 bases between them. The CDR3 is 13 residues long. Here immunoSEQ multiplex PCR was the method, and the copy in TCRdb shows in-frame clones only, minus some. The sample yields about 34,000 clones, more than 85% seen once. The chain is built from TRBV5-1 and TRBJ1-1; D not certain. The receptor was derived from a woman aged 80 or over with acute or convalescent COVID-19. Sequenced input: peripheral blood. The DNA of the CDR3 is TGCGCCAGCAGCCTACACAGCAACACTGAAGCTTTCTTT. Translating gives CASSLHSNTEAFF.